The 7 T cell receptor beta chains below all came from one sample that was sequenced in a study of cytomegalovirus exposure and HLA in healthy donors. The study ran its PCR with 60 Vbeta and 13 Jbeta primers. The protocol was immunoSEQ multiplex PCR, while the TCRdb copy is restricted to in-frame clones and leaves out a portion. Of fewer than 200,000 clones listed, more than 65% are singletons. The specimen sequenced was PBMCs. The origin of the receptors is a woman aged 50 to 60 in good health and CMV-seronegative.

The J gene is TRBJ2-5, the V gene TRBV10-3; TRBD1 might be the D (6 bases). V was shortened by 4 bases and J by 5 bases, with 11 bases between the two germline ends. Germline values: CDR1 ENHRY, CDR2 SYGVKD. CDR3 size: 13 residues. The CDR3 DNA reads as TGTGCCATCAGTGCGGGACAAATCGAGACCCAGTACTTC. Protein sequence: CAISAGQIETQYF.

DNA of the CDR3: TGTGCCAGTAGTGCGACAGGTATTGTTATCACAGATACGCAGTATTTT. Amino acid sequence: CASSATGIVITDTQYF. This sequence joins TRBV19 and TRBJ2-3; a possible D gene is TRBD1 (6 bases). The germline V gene has CDR1 LNHDA and CDR2 SQIVND (reference sequence). The V and J ends lost 5 bases and 2 bases respectively, with 17 bases between them. The CDR3 runs 16 residues.

This clone was found once. V and J are TRBV5-1 and TRBJ1-1, with D possibly being TRBD1 (5 bases). V lost 2 bases and J lost 11, with 22 bases in between. CDR3 length: 15 residues. Per germline, CDR1 SGHRS and CDR2 YFSETQ. The CDR3 DNA sequence: TGCGCCAGCAGCTTATCCCCGGGCGACGTGAAGGGGGCTTTCTTT. It encodes CASSLSPGDVKGAFF. The full variable domain, completed using reference TRBV5-1 and TRBJ1-1, is KAGVTQTPRYLIKTRGQQVTLSCSPISGHRSVSWYQQTPGQGLQFLFEYFSETQRNKGNFPGRFSGRQFSNSRSEMNVSTLELGDSALYLCASSLSPGDVKGAFFGQGTRLTVV.

The chain has TRBV5-1 and TRBJ1-4; TRBD1 might be the D (6 bases). CDR1 and CDR2 (germline): SGHRS, YFSETQ. The germline V and J ends were trimmed by 1 base and 7 bases, with 20 bases remaining between them. The CDR3 extends over 17 amino acids. This CDR3 is CASSLQPPGVGAEKLFF. For the CDR3, the DNA is TGCGCCAGCAGCTTGCAGCCCCCAGGGGTAGGAGCTGAAAAACTGTTTTTT.

In its sample, this clone was seen a few times. It is unclear where the CDR3 begins or ends on the DNA, so no DNA is shown, and the CDR3 is as TCRdb lists it. The rearrangement joins TRBV7-7 to TRBJ2-2; the D call TRBD2 from the table was never checked on the DNA. The CDR3 has 19 amino acids, counting both end residues. CDR1 and CDR2 (germline): SSHAT, FNYEAQ (reference sequence). Here the CDR3 reads CASSPNTGELFFGEGELFF.

The chain is built from TRBV30 and TRBJ2-3, with D maybe TRBD2 (6 bases). V was cut by 0 bases and J by 1 base, with 17 bases left in between. The CDR3 is 17 residues long. Germline V gene sequence: CDR1 GTSNPN, CDR2 SVGIG (reference sequence). CDR3 residues: CAWSVLRLAHRTDTQYF. The CDR3, as DNA: TGTGCCTGGAGTGTACTGCGGCTAGCGCACCGCACAGATACGCAGTATTTT.

The chain employs TRBV7-9 and TRBJ1-4; D call uncertain. Deletions cut 5 bases from V and 3 bases from J, with 13 bases between. The CDR3 totals 15 residues. The germline V gene encodes CDR1 SEHNR and CDR2 FQNEAQ (reference sequence). CDR3 nucleotide sequence: TGTGCCAGCAGCCTCCAAACGGGTCCTAATGAAAAACTGTTTTTT. It encodes CASSLQTGPNEKLFF.